The present T cell receptor beta chain was sequenced within a study of blood T cell repertoires in COVID-19. In the study overall: The United States, Italy and Spain supplied acute and convalescent COVID-19 samples. Nucleic acid was either cDNA or gDNA, and it came from T cells, B-cell-depleted T cells, or PBMCs.

Clones were read by immunoSEQ multiplex PCR, and TCRdb kept only the in-frame ones, dropping some. Here the sample spans around 200,000 clones, 80% to 85% being singletons. Trimming left V 2 bases short and J 8 bases short, with 9 bases between. Germline-derived CDR1 and CDR2 are LNHDA and SQIVND (reference sequence). The CDR3 runs to 12 residues. Those enrolled in Seattle joined during active infection and were followed longitudinally afterward. The rearrangement links TRBV19 to TRBJ1-1; D not certain. The TCR was taken from a woman aged 35 to 49 with COVID-19, enrolled during active disease. The sequencing input was peripheral blood. DNA for the CDR3: TGTGCCAGTAGTATACGGGGTATAGAAGCTTTCTTT. Translating it yields CASSIRGIEAFF. Together with reference TRBV19 and TRBJ1-1, the CDR3 gives the full variable domain: DGGITQSPKYLFRKEGQNVTLSCEQNLNHDAMYWYRQDPGQGLRLIYYSQIVNDFQKGDIAEGYSVSREKKESFPLTVTSAQKNPTAFYLCASSIRGIEAFFGQGTRLTVV.